The rows below give T cell receptor beta chains drawn from one sample of a study of blood T cell repertoires in COVID-19. Using immunoSEQ multiplex PCR, the repertoire was profiled, and TCRdb retains in-frame clones only, with some absent. The table includes 300,000 to 450,000 clones, about 89% detected once. What was sequenced was PBMCs or T cells enriched from blood (not recorded which). The receptors here all came from a man aged 30-40 years who had recovered from COVID-19. The CDR3 runs from the conserved cysteine through the conserved F or W. D genes are given only for firm matches. Expanded clones get a size class; other rows say once, few or many, or leave the size out.

TRBV12-3/TRBV12-4	TRBJ2-5	NA	NA	CASSFYAVETQYF	TGTGCCAGCAGTTTTTATGCGGTGGAGACCCAGTACTTC
TRBV30	TRBJ1-6	once	NA	CAWSRQDYNSPLHF	TGTGCCTGGAGCCGACAGGACTATAATTCACCCCTCCACTTT
TRBV7-2	TRBJ1-2	NA	TRBD1	CASSLGGGQGAIGYTF	TGTGCCAGCAGCTTAGGAGGGGGGCAGGGGGCGATTGGCTACACCTTC
TRBV10-1	TRBJ2-3	NA	NA	CASSATLANTQYF	TGCGCCAGCAGTGCTACGCTAGCCAATACGCAGTATTTT
TRBV9	TRBJ2-5	NA	NA	CASSVEGVQETQYF	TGTGCCAGCAGCGTAGAAGGGGTCCAAGAGACCCAGTACTTC
TRBV14	TRBJ1-6	few	NA	CASSQARFQGRNSPLHF	TGTGCCAGCAGCCAAGCACGTTTCCAGGGGCGTAATTCACCCCTCCACTTT
TRBV28	TRBJ1-6	NA	NA	CASSFPGVFRSPLHF	TGTGCCAGCAGTTTTCCAGGGGTCTTTCGGTCACCCCTCCACTTT
TRBV5-1	TRBJ2-1	NA	NA	CASSWTPSSYNEQFF	TGCGCCAGCAGTTGGACACCAAGCTCCTACAATGAGCAGTTCTTC
TRBV9	TRBJ1-2	NA	TRBD1	CASSGQGPGYTF	TGTGCCAGCAGCGGACAGGGCCCCGGCTACACCTTC
TRBV5-1	TRBJ1-2	NA	NA	CASSSGDSDPYGYTF	TGCGCCAGCAGCTCCGGGGACTCGGACCCCTATGGCTACACCTTC
TRBV5-1	TRBJ1-2	NA	NA	CASSFQVTDGYTF	TGCGCCAGCAGCTTTCAAGTAACAGATGGCTACACCTTC
TRBV12-3/TRBV12-4	TRBJ1-2	NA	TRBD1	CASTQGQGQGYTF	TGTGCCAGCACTCAGGGACAGGGGCAGGGCTACACCTTC
TRBV29-1	TRBJ1-1	NA	NA	CSVESNTEAFF	TGCAGCGTTGAGAGTAACACTGAAGCTTTCTTT
TRBV30	TRBJ2-7	NA	TRBD2	CAWSVHGGAYEQYF	TGTGCCTGGAGTGTACACGGGGGGGCCTACGAGCAGTACTTC
TRBV3-1/TRBV3-2	TRBJ2-3	NA	NA	CASSQGTFTRTDTQYF	TGTGCCAGCAGCCAAGGGACATTCACCCGCACAGATACGCAGTATTTT
TRBV5-6	TRBJ1-5	once	TRBD1	CASRPSGQGNQPQHF	TGTGCCAGCCGACCCTCTGGACAGGGCAATCAGCCCCAGCATTTT
TRBV5-6	TRBJ1-4	NA	NA	CASSLSEGEKLFF	TGTGCCAGCAGCTTGTCCGAGGGTGAAAAACTGTTTTTT
TRBV2	TRBJ1-6	NA	NA	CASTIGGVDNSPLHF	TGTGCCAGCACAATAGGCGGGGTTGATAATTCACCCCTCCACTTT
TRBV5-6	TRBJ1-2	NA	TRBD1	CASSGTGTGISSYGYTF	TGTGCCAGCAGCGGAACCGGGACAGGGATTTCGAGCTATGGCTACACCTTC
TRBV6-5	TRBJ1-3	NA	NA	CASSYSRGSGNTIYF	TGTGCCAGCAGTTACTCACGGGGTTCTGGAAACACCATATATTTT
TRBV14	TRBJ1-2	NA	NA	CASSQDYSANYGYTF	TGTGCCAGCAGCCAAGACTACAGTGCTAACTATGGCTACACCTTC
TRBV10-1	TRBJ1-3	NA	TRBD1	CASSEGQGLLGNTIYF	TGCGCCAGCAGTGAAGGACAGGGCCTCCTTGGAAACACCATATATTTT
TRBV19	TRBJ2-7	few	TRBD1	CASSTLISSQGSFYEQYF	TGTGCCAGTAGTACTCTTATCTCGTCACAGGGGAGTTTCTACGAGCAGTACTTC
TRBV5-4	TRBJ1-1	NA	NA	CASSGDFGNTEAFF	TGTGCCAGCAGCGGAGATTTTGGGAACACTGAAGCTTTCTTT
TRBV7-2	TRBJ2-5	once	NA	CASSLGGSGQTQYF	TGTGCCAGCAGCTTGGGAGGAAGTGGGCAGACCCAGTACTTC
TRBV5-8	TRBJ1-3	NA	NA	CASSSQSSGNTIYF	TGTGCCAGCAGCTCTCAGTCCTCTGGAAACACCATATATTTT
TRBV4-2	TRBJ2-5	NA	TRBD2	CASSQVPSGYQETQYF	TGTGCCAGCAGCCAAGTCCCTAGCGGATACCAAGAGACCCAGTACTTC
TRBV5-1	TRBJ1-3	NA	NA	CASSPENRDGNTIYF	TGCGCCAGCAGCCCCGAAAACAGGGACGGAAACACCATATATTTT
TRBV7-2	TRBJ2-2	NA	NA	CASSLLKGVNTGELFF	TGTGCCAGCAGCTTATTAAAGGGAGTCAACACCGGGGAGCTGTTTTTT
TRBV7-9	TRBJ1-1	NA	TRBD1	CASSLGQGTGKRNTEAFF	TGTGCCAGCAGCTTGGGACAGGGGACAGGTAAGAGGAACACTGAAGCTTTCTTT
TRBV7-9	TRBJ1-2	NA	NA	CASSLLQDYGYTF	TGTGCCAGCAGCTTATTACAGGACTATGGCTACACCTTC
TRBV13	TRBJ2-5	NA	NA	CASSLGGLEETQYF	TGTGCCAGCAGCTTAGGGGGGCTGGAAGAGACCCAGTACTTC
TRBV2	TRBJ1-5	NA	NA	CASTGLSNNQPQHF	TGTGCCAGCACGGGACTATCCAACAATCAGCCCCAGCATTTT
TRBV6-5	TRBJ1-2	once	TRBD1	CASGDRGLGYTF	TGTGCCAGCGGGGACAGGGGGCTAGGCTACACCTTC
TRBV10-3	TRBJ2-7	NA	TRBD1	CAISDRGSTYEQYF	TGTGCCATCAGTGACAGGGGGAGTACCTACGAGCAGTACTTC
TRBV30	TRBJ1-4	few	TRBD1	CAWSARPGQGVREKLFF	TGTGCCTGGAGTGCTCGGCCGGGACAGGGTGTAAGGGAAAAACTGTTTTTT
TRBV6-5	TRBJ1-6	few	NA	CASSYSGGSSSPLHF	TGTGCCAGCAGTTACTCGGGGGGGTCCTCTTCACCCCTCCACTTT